This T cell receptor (beta chain) was retrieved from a study of shared clonotypes between healthy human individuals. Study-wide results and limits: It was observed that 5% to 6.5% of naive CD4 clonotypes were shared across a handful of donors. Limited genetic and exposure-history diversity came from having few donors. Richness estimates generally favored naive over memory subsets.

Of note for this clone: What it binds is not known.

Deep-level assay runs were performed. The method was immunoSEQ multiplex PCR; TCRdb's version includes in-frame clones alone and lacks a portion of them. Of 1,500,000 or so clones detected, 98% appear once; the ten largest clones hold 0.36%. The length of the CDR3 is 13 residues. Germline V CDR1 and CDR2: SEHNR, FQNEAQ (reference sequence). V was clipped by 2 bases and J by 1 base, with 5 bases between them. Sequenced: naive CD4+ T cells sorted from blood. This sample's subset: CD45RA+ positively selected. This sequence joins TRBV7-9 and TRBJ1-1; D unresolved. The TCR originated in a man aged 25 to 40 in good health. In DNA form, the CDR3 reads TGTGCCAGCAGCTTAACTCAGAACACTGAAGCTTTCTTT. Translating it yields CASSLTQNTEAFF.